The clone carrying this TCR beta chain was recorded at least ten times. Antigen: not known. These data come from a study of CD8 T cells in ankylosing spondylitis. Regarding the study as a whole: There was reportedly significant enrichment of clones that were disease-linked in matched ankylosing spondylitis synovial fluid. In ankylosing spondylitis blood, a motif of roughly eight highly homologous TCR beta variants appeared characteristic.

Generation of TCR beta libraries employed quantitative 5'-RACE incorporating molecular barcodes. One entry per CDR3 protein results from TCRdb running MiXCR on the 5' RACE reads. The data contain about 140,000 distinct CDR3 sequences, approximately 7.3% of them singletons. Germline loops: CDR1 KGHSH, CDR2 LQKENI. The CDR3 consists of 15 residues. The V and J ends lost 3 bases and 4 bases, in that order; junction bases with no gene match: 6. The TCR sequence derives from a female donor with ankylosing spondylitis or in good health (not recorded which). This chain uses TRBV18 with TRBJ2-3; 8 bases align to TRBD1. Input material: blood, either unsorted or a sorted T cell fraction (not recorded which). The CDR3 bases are TGTGCCAGCTCACCTCAGGGGGCGAGTTCAGATACGCAGTATTTT. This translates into CASSPQGASSDTQYF.